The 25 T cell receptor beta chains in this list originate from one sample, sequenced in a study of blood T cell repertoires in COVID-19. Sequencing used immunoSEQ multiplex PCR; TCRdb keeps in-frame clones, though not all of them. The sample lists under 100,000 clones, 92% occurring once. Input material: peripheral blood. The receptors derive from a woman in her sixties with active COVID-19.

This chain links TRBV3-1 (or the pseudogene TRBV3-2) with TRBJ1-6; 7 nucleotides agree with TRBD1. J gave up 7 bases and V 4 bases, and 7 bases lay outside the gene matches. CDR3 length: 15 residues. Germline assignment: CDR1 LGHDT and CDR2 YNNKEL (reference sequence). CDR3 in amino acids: CASSPMTGKNSPLHF. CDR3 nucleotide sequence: TGTGCCAGCAGCCCGATGACAGGGAAGAATTCACCCCTCCACTTT.

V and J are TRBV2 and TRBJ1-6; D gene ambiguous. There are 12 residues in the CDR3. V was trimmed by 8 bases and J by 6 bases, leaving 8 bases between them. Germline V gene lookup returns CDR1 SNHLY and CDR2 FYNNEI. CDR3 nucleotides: TGTGCCAGCGAAACAGCTAATTCACCCCTCCACTTT. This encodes CASETANSPLHF.

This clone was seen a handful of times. CDR3 protein: CASSPEGKQPQHF. The DNA for the CDR3 is TGTGCCAGCAGCCCCGAGGGAAAACAGCCCCAGCATTTT. The rearrangement uses TRBV7-9 and TRBJ1-5; D gene uncertain. In germline, CDR1 is SEHNR, CDR2 FQNEAQ (reference sequence). The CDR3 runs to 13 residues. V dropped 5 bases and J dropped 7 bases, with 12 bases sitting between them.

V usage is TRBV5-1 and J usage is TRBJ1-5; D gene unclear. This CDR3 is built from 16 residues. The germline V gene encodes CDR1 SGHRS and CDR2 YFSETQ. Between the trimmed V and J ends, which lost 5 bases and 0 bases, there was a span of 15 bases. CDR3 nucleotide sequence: TGCGCCAGCAGTCCCGGGAGCTCGGATAGCAATCAGCCCCAGCATTTT. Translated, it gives CASSPGSSDSNQPQHF.

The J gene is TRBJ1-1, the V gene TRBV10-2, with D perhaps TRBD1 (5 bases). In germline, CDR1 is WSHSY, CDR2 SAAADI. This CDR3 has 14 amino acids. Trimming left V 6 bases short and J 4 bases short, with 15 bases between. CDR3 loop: CASRKSRGGTEAFF. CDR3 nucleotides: TGCGCCAGCAGAAAGTCTCGCGGGGGCACTGAAGCTTTCTTT.

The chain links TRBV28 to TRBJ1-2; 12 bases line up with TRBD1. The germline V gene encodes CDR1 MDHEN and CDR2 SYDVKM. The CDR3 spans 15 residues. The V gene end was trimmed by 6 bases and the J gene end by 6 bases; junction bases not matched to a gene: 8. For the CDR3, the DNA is TGTGCCAGCAGGGGGACAGGGGGCGGACAGCATGGCTACACCTTC. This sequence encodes CASRGTGGGQHGYTF.

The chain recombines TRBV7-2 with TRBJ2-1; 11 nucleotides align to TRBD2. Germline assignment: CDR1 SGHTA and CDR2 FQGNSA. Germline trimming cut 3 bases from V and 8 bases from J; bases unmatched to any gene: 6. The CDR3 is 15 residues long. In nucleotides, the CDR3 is TGTGCCAGCAGCTTTAGCGGGAGGGCCGGGGATGAGCAGTTCTTC. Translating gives CASSFSGRAGDEQFF.

This chain's CDR3 is CASSEEGPQHF. The CDR3 DNA follows: TGTGCCAGCAGCGAGGAAGGGCCCCAGCATTTT. V and J are TRBV7-2 and TRBJ1-5; D gene unclear. V shed 5 bases and J shed 9 bases, with 8 bases lying between them. This CDR3 has 11 amino acids. The germline V gene has CDR1 SGHTA and CDR2 FQGNSA.

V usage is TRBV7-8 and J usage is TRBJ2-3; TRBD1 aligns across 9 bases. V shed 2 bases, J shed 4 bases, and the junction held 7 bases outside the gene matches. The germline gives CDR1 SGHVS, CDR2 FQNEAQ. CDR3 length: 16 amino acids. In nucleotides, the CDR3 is TGTGCCAGCAGCTTACCGCGGACAGGGGATGCAGATACGCAGTATTTT. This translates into CASSLPRTGDADTQYF.

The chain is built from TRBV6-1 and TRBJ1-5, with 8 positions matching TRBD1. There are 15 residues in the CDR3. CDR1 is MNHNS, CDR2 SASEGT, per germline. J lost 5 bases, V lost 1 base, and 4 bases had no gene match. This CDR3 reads CASSEGQGPYQPQHF. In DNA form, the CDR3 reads TGTGCCAGCAGTGAAGGACAGGGGCCTTATCAGCCCCAGCATTTT.

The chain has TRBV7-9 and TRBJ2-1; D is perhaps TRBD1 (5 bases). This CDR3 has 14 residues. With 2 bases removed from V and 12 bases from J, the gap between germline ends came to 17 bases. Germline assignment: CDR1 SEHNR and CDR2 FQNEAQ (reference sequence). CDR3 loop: CASSLSVGLQAQFF. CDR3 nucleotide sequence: TGTGCCAGCAGCTTATCCGTGGGTCTACAGGCGCAGTTCTTC.

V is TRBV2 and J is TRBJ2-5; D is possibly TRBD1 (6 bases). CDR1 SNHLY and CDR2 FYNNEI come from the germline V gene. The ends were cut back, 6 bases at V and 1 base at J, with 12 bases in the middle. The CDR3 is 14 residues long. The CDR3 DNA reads TGTGCCAGCAGCGTACAGGGTTCCCAAGAGACCCAGTACTTC. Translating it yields CASSVQGSQETQYF.

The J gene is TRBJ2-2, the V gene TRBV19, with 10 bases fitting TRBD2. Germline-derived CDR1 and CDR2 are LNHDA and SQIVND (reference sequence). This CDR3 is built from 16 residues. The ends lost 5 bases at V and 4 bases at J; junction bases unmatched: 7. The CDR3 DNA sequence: TGTGCCAGTAGTCTCCGGACTAGCGGAGGCACCGGGGAGCTGTTTTTT. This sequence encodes CASSLRTSGGTGELFF.

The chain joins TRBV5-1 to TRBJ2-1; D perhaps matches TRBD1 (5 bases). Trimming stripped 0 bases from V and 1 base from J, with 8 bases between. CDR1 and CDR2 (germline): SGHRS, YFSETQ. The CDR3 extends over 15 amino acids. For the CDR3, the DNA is TGCGCCAGCAGCTTGGTTCCAGGGTCCTACAATGAGCAGTTCTTC. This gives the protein CASSLVPGSYNEQFF.

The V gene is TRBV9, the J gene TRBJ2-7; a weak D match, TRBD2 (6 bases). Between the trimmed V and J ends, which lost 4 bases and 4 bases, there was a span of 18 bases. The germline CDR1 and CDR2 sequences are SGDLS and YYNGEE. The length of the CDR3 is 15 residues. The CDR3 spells CASSPRGDGVYEQYF. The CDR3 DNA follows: TGTGCCAGCAGCCCCCGCGGGGACGGGGTATACGAGCAGTACTTC.

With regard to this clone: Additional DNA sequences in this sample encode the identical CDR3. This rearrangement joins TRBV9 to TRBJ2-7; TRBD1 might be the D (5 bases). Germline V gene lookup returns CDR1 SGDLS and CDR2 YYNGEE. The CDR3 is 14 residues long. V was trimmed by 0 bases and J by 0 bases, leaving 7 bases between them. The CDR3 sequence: CASSVEDSSYEQYF. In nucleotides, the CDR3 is TGTGCCAGCAGCGTAGAAGACAGCTCCTACGAGCAGTACTTC. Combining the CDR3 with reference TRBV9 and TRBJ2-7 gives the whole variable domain DSGVTQTPKHLITATGQRVTLRCSPRSGDLSVYWYQQSLDQGLQFLIQYYNGEERAKGNILERFSAQQFPDLHSELNLSSLELGDSALYFCASSVEDSSYEQYFGPGTRLTVT.

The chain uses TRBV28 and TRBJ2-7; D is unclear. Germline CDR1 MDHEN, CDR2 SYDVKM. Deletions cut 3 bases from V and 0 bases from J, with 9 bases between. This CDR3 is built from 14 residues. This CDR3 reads CASSFNAGSYEQYF. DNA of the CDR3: TGTGCCAGCAGTTTCAACGCCGGCTCCTACGAGCAGTACTTC.

The CDR3 reads CASSRGLAGSTDTQYF. CDR3 DNA: TGTGCCAGCAGCCGGGGACTAGCGGGTAGCACAGATACGCAGTATTTT. This chain connects TRBV7-3 to TRBJ2-3; 12 bases map to TRBD2. J lost 0 bases, V lost 5 bases, and 3 bases had no gene match. The CDR3 loop spans 16 amino acids. Germline-derived CDR1 and CDR2 are SGHTA and FQGTGA.

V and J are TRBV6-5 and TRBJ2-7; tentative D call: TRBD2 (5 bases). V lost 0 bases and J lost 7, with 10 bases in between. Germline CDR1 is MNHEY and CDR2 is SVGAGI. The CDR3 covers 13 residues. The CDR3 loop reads CASSYSATGEQYF. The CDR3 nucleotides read TGTGCCAGCAGTTACTCGGCGACGGGGGAGCAGTACTTC.

This chain's CDR3 is CASSFRGGNTEAFF. For the CDR3, the DNA is TGTGCCAGCAGTTTTCGGGGTGGTAACACTGAAGCTTTCTTT. The genes are TRBV27 and TRBJ1-1; D ambiguous. CDR1 and CDR2 from the germline V gene are MNHEY and SMNVEV (reference sequence). V was clipped by 3 bases and J by 2 bases, with 10 bases between them. The CDR3 consists of 14 residues.

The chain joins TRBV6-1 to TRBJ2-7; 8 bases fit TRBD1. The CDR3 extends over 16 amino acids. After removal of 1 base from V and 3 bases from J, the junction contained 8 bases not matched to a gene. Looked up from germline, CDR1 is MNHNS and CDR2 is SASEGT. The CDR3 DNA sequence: TGTGCCAGCAGTGAAGGGCCAAGGACAGGGCGCTACGAGCAGTACTTC. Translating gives CASSEGPRTGRYEQYF.

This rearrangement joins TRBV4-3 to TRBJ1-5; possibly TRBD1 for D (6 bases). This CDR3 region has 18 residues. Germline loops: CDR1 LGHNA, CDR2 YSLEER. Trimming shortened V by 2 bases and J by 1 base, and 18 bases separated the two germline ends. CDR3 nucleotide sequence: TGCGCCAGCAGCCAAACTCTCCCCGGGACAATAAGCAATCAGCCCCAGCATTTT. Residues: CASSQTLPGTISNQPQHF.

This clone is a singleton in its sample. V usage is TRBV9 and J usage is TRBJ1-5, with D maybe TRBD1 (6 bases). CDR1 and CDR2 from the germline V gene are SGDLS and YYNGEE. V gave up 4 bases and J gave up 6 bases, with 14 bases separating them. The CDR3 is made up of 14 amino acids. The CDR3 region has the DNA TGTGCCAGCAGCTCAGGGGAGAGCTCTCAGCCCCAGCATTTT. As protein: CASSSGESSQPQHF.

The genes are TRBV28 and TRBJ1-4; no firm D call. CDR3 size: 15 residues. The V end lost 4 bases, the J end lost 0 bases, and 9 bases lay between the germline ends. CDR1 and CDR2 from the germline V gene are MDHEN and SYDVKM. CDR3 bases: TGTGCCAGCAGTTCCGAGGCCGCAACTAATGAAAAACTGTTTTTT. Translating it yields CASSSEAATNEKLFF.

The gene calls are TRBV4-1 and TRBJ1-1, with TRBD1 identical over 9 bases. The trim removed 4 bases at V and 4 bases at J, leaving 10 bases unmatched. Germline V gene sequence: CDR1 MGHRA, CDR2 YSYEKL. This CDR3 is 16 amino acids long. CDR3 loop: CASSRRQGDKGTEAFF. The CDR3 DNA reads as TGCGCCAGCAGCCGCAGACAGGGGGATAAAGGCACTGAAGCTTTCTTT.